A selection of T cell receptor beta chains follows, all from one sample in a study of cytomegalovirus exposure and HLA in healthy donors. The protocol was immunoSEQ multiplex PCR, while the TCRdb copy is restricted to in-frame clones and leaves out a portion. The table lists approximately 120,000 clones, roughly three quarters of them singletons. The sequencing sample was made of PBMCs. These receptors all come from a woman in her forties or fifties in good health and CMV-seropositive. Both conserved end residues are part of each CDR3. The order of the fields is D gene, V gene, J gene, clone size, CDR3 DNA, CDR3 protein. A D gene is named only where the DNA matches it firmly. Size is omitted from some rows. Given values are once, few, many or a class for expanded clones.

D gene: .; V gene: TRBV7-6; J gene: TRBJ2-7; clone size: .; CDR3 DNA: TGTGCCAGCAGCTATCCCCACTACGAGCAGTACTTC; CDR3 protein: CASSYPHYEQYF
D gene: .; V gene: TRBV7-2; J gene: TRBJ2-7; clone size: .; CDR3 DNA: TGTGCCAGCAGCTTAGGGGGCAGGAACACCTACGAGCAGTACTTC; CDR3 protein: CASSLGGRNTYEQYF
D gene: TRBD2; V gene: TRBV27; J gene: TRBJ2-1; clone size: .; CDR3 DNA: TGTGCCAGCAGTCCGGGACTAGCGGGAGTAAGGGGTGAGCAGTTCTTC; CDR3 protein: CASSPGLAGVRGEQFF
D gene: .; V gene: TRBV5-6; J gene: TRBJ2-7; clone size: few; CDR3 DNA: TGTGCCAGCAGCCCATTGGGGCAAGGGGTCTACGAGCAGTACTTC; CDR3 protein: CASSPLGQGVYEQYF
D gene: TRBD1; V gene: TRBV6-6; J gene: TRBJ1-2; clone size: .; CDR3 DNA: TGTGCCAGCAGTAGGTACAGGGGAGAGGGCTATGGCTACACCTTC; CDR3 protein: CASSRYRGEGYGYTF
D gene: TRBD2; V gene: TRBV12-5; J gene: TRBJ2-7; clone size: .; CDR3 DNA: TGTGCTAGTGGTGAGACTAGCGGGAGGACCCCCTACGAGCAGTACTTC; CDR3 protein: CASGETSGRTPYEQYF
D gene: TRBD1; V gene: TRBV7-2; J gene: TRBJ2-7; clone size: .; CDR3 DNA: TGTGCCAGCAGTCACGACAGGGGTAGGGACGAGCAGTACTTC; CDR3 protein: CASSHDRGRDEQYF
D gene: .; V gene: TRBV2; J gene: TRBJ1-5; clone size: few; CDR3 DNA: TGTGCCAGCAGTGAAGTTTTCCGTCCAGATCAGCCCCAGCATTTT; CDR3 protein: CASSEVFRPDQPQHF
D gene: .; V gene: TRBV7-2; J gene: TRBJ2-3; clone size: .; CDR3 DNA: TGTGCCAGCAGCTTAGGTGCAGGGGCAAGGCCCGATACGCAGTATTTT; CDR3 protein: CASSLGAGARPDTQYF
D gene: TRBD2; V gene: TRBV7-2; J gene: TRBJ2-7; clone size: .; CDR3 DNA: TGTGCCAGCAGCTTCGGACTAGCGGGAGGTGAGCAGTACTTC; CDR3 protein: CASSFGLAGGEQYF
D gene: TRBD1; V gene: TRBV11-3; J gene: TRBJ2-7; clone size: .; CDR3 DNA: TGTGCCAGCAGCAGGACAGGGGGTAACGAGCAGTACTTC; CDR3 protein: CASSRTGGNEQYF
D gene: .; V gene: TRBV2; J gene: TRBJ2-6; clone size: few; CDR3 DNA: TGTGCCAGCAGTGTCTACTCTGGGGCCAACGGCCTGACTTTC; CDR3 protein: CASSVYSGANGLTF
D gene: .; V gene: TRBV7-2; J gene: TRBJ2-5; clone size: .; CDR3 DNA: TGTGCCAGCAGCCTTCTCGCACTCTCCGCCTCCTCCCAGTACTTC; CDR3 protein: CASSLLALSASSQYF
D gene: TRBD1; V gene: TRBV20-1; J gene: TRBJ2-1; clone size: .; CDR3 DNA: TGCAGTGCTAGATCAGGGGGCGAGCAGTTCTTC; CDR3 protein: CSARSGGEQFF
D gene: .; V gene: TRBV9; J gene: TRBJ2-7; clone size: .; CDR3 DNA: TGTGCCAGCACCCTAGGGGCAGGACCTTACGAGCAGTACTTC; CDR3 protein: CASTLGAGPYEQYF
D gene: TRBD1; V gene: TRBV25-1; J gene: TRBJ2-3; clone size: .; CDR3 DNA: TGTGCCAGCAGCCGGGACAGGGCAATAGATACGCAGTATTTT; CDR3 protein: CASSRDRAIDTQYF
D gene: .; V gene: TRBV11-1; J gene: TRBJ2-1; clone size: .; CDR3 DNA: TGTGCCAGCAGCTTTCATAGCCATGAGCAGTTCTTC; CDR3 protein: CASSFHSHEQFF
D gene: TRBD1; V gene: TRBV7-6; J gene: TRBJ2-7; clone size: once; CDR3 DNA: TGTGCCAGCAGCCCCAGACAGGGAGCCTACGAGCAGTACTTC; CDR3 protein: CASSPRQGAYEQYF
D gene: TRBD1; V gene: TRBV23-1; J gene: TRBJ2-7; clone size: .; CDR3 DNA: TGCGCCAGCAGCCCCGGGACAGGGGGCTCGTACGAGCAGTACTTC; CDR3 protein: CASSPGTGGSYEQYF
D gene: .; V gene: TRBV5-4; J gene: TRBJ1-5; clone size: .; CDR3 DNA: TGTGCCAGCAGTCCGGGGGTAAATAGCAATCAGCCCCAGCATTTT; CDR3 protein: CASSPGVNSNQPQHF
D gene: TRBD2; V gene: TRBV19; J gene: TRBJ2-3; clone size: .; CDR3 DNA: TGTGCCAGTAGTTCAGGGACTACGATAACAGATACGCAGTATTTT; CDR3 protein: CASSSGTTITDTQYF
D gene: .; V gene: TRBV11-3; J gene: TRBJ1-5; clone size: .; CDR3 DNA: TGTGCCAGCGGTCGACACGCCAATCAGCCCCAGCATTTT; CDR3 protein: CASGRHANQPQHF
D gene: .; V gene: TRBV9; J gene: TRBJ1-3; clone size: .; CDR3 DNA: TGTGCCAGCAGCGTATCCCTCGGGGTCACTGGAAACACCATATATTTT; CDR3 protein: CASSVSLGVTGNTIYF
D gene: .; V gene: TRBV6-1; J gene: TRBJ1-5; clone size: .; CDR3 DNA: TGTGCCAGCAGCCTCCGGAGGGATAATCAGCCCCAGCATTTT; CDR3 protein: CASSLRRDNQPQHF